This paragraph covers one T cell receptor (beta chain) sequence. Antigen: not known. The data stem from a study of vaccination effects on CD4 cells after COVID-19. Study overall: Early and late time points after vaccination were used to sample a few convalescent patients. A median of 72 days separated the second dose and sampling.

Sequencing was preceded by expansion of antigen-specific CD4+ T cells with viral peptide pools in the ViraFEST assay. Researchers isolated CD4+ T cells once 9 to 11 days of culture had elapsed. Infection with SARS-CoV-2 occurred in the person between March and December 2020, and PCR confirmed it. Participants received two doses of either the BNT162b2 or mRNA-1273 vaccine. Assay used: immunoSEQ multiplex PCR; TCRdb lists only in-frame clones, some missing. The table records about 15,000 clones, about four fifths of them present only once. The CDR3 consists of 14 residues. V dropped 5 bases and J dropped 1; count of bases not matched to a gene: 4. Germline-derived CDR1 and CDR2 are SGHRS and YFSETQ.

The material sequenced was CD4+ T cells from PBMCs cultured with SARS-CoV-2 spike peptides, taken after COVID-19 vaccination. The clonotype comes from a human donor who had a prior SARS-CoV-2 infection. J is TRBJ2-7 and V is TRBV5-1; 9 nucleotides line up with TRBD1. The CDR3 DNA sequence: TGCGCCAGCAGGTCCGGGACAGGGTCCTACGAGCAGTACTTC. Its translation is CASRSGTGSYEQYF.